By sample share, the clone carrying this TCR beta chain is medium-sized. No antigen is known for it. The sample originates from a study of metastatic and nonmetastatic thyroid tumors. On the study more broadly: Comparison of repertoires was carried out across blood and tumor or nodule tissue from malignant and benign thyroid patients.

Study-wide findings and caveats: According to reports, the diversity of TCR beta was significantly higher in malignant thyroid tumors than in benign nodules, and this held in both blood and tumor samples.

In the study's own analysis: Building a distant-metastasis classifier for papillary thyroid cancer drew on CDR3 differences across clinicopathological groups. TCRdb used MiXCR to call clones anew from the PCR reads. TCRdb, not the original authors, processed these V and J calls. The data contain some 11,000 clones, 25% to 30% of them singletons. CDR3 length: 15 amino acids. The germline V gene encodes CDR1 DFQATT and CDR2 SNEGSKA (reference sequence). V shed 1 base and J shed 3 bases, with 16 bases lying between them. All patients reached thyroid surgery having received no treatment beforehand. The chain couples TRBV20-1 to TRBJ2-7; a weak D match, TRBD1 (5 bases). The receptor's source is a female donor with papillary thyroid cancer or a benign thyroid nodule (not recorded which). Some clones in this sample may be carry-over from other donors' samples. The sequenced sample consisted of tumor tissue. CDR3 protein: CSARVDSSGIYEQYF. DNA of the CDR3: TGCAGTGCTAGAGTCGACTCGTCAGGGATCTACGAGCAGTACTTC.